A single T cell receptor beta chain is shown here with its context. In the original processing: Amplifying reference gene primers gave estimates of nucleated cell counts. Libraries were prepared by immunoSEQ multiplex PCR; TCRdb keeps only in-frame clonotypes and omits some of them. D and trimming come from the DNA, and the V and J calls and clone size come from that table. The data show some 120,000 clones, more than 70% seen once. The sample is drawn from a study of blood T cell repertoires in COVID-19. This receptor was taken from a human donor in a cohort sampled during active COVID-19. Material for sequencing was peripheral blood.

Here the CDR3 reads CASSYLAGGPIGELFF. CDR3 in DNA: TGTGCCAGCAGCTATTTAGCGGGGGGGCCAATCGGGGAGCTGTTTTTT. The J gene is TRBJ2-2, the V gene TRBV5-4; 11 bases fit TRBD2. Germline V CDR1 and CDR2: SGHNT, YYREEE (reference sequence). The CDR3 has 16 residues. With 3 bases clipped from V and 7 bases from J, the junction kept 8 bases outside the gene matches.